The text below deals with one T cell receptor (beta chain). The target antigen is unknown. This sample was included in a study of cytomegalovirus exposure and HLA in healthy donors. Primers: 60 Vbeta forward and 13 Jbeta reverse. This table comes from immunoSEQ multiplex PCR, and its TCRdb copy is limited to in-frame clones, with some not included. The repertoire has some 150,000 clones, 80% of them found once; the top ten carry around 13%. Germline V gene data show CDR1 as SGHDT and CDR2 as YYEEEE. This CDR3 has 12 amino acids. V lost 4 bases, J lost 11 bases, and 13 bases lay in between. As for the donors, each was a healthy bone marrow donor. General study findings and limits: A further, later analysis showed that HLA-associated TCR beta chains (compared with equally common others) were more clonally expanded.

The rearrangement uses TRBV5-6 and TRBJ2-1; D gene uncertain. Sequenced sample: PBMCs. The TCR originated in a man between 25 and 39 years old in good health and CMV-seropositive. The CDR3 loop is CASSASVKQQFF. The DNA of the CDR3 is TGTGCCAGCAGCGCATCGGTAAAGCAGCAGTTCTTC.